In its sample, the clone carrying this TCR beta chain was seen a few times. What it binds is not known. The data were obtained in a study of T-cell memory formation after mild COVID-19. At the level of the study: Largely, the TCR clusters proved donor specific.

General observations from the study: Whether day 37 second-wave clones are SARS-CoV-2-specific was not confirmed. Later expanders leaned CD4+, whereas day 15 to 85 contracting clones were balanced CD4/CD8.

The germline CDR1 and CDR2 sequences are MDHEN and SYDVKM. V lost 7 bases and J lost 3, with 15 bases in between. The CDR3 has 15 residues. TCRdb re-called the 5' RACE reads through MiXCR, storing one row per CDR3 protein. The sample lists about 290,000 distinct CDR3 sequences; less than 20% were seen once. The receptor was derived from a man younger than 35 who had mild COVID-19 (a few samples of this study predate the infection). Cell type and time point are not known. This chain connects TRBV28 to TRBJ1-4, with a possible D match to TRBD1 (5 bases). The sequenced material came from PBMCs or a T cell subset sorted from them (not recorded which). The CDR3 DNA sequence: TGTGCCAGCACCGCCGGCGGGGGATCTAATGAAAAACTGTTTTTT. The encoded protein is CASTAGGGSNEKLFF.